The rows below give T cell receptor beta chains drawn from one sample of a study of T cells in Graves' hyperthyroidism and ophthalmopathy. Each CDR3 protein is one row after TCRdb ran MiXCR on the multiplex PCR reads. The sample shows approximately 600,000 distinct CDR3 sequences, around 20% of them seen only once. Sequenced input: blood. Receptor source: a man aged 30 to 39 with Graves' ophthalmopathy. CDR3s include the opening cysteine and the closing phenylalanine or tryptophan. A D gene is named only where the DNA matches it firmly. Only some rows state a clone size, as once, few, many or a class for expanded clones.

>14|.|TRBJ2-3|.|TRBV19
CASSMNGRTDTQYF
TGTGCCAGTAGTATGAATGGGAGAACAGATACGCAGTATTTT
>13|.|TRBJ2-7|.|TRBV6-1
CASRPSAGSEQYF
TGTGCCAGCAGACCTAGCGCAGGGAGCGAGCAGTACTTC
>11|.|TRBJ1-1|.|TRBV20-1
CSALGNTEAFF
TGCAGTGCTTTGGGAAACACTGAAGCTTTCTTT
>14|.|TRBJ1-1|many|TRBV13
CASSPSIGSTEAFF
TGTGCCAGCAGCCCCTCGATCGGGAGTACTGAAGCTTTCTTT
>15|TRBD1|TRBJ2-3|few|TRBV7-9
CASSFGTGAGDTQYF
TGTGCCAGCAGCTTTGGGACAGGGGCAGGGGATACGCAGTATTTT
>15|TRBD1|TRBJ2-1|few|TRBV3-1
CASSLQGQGYNEQFF
TGTGCCAGCAGCCTCCAGGGACAGGGATACAATGAGCAGTTCTTC
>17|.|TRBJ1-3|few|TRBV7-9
CASSLPLQESSGNTIYF
TGTGCCAGCAGCCTTCCCCTACAGGAGAGCTCTGGAAACACCATATATTTT
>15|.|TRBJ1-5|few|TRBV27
CASSLSSQGNQPQHF
TGTGCCAGCAGTTTATCGAGTCAGGGCAATCAGCCCCAGCATTTT
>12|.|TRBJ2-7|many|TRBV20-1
CSAIGTTYEQYF
TGCAGTGCTATCGGGACAACCTACGAGCAGTACTTC
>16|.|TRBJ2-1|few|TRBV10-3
CAISESERSIGNEQFF
TGTGCCATCAGTGAGTCGGAGCGGTCGATAGGCAATGAGCAGTTCTTC
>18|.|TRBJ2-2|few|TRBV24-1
CATSDLRVGETNTGELFF
TGTGCCACCAGTGATTTGCGGGTCGGGGAAACGAACACCGGGGAGCTGTTTTTT
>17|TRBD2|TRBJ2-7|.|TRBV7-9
CASSDRDPSGTNYEQYF
TGTGCCAGCAGCGACCGGGACCCTAGCGGGACGAACTACGAGCAGTACTTC
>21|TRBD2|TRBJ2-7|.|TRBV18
CASSPGLAGGRNLRGVTEQYF
TGTGCCAGCTCACCGGGACTAGCGGGAGGGAGGAATCTTCGAGGGGTTACCGAGCAGTACTTC
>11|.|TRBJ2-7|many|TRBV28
CATAQGDEQYF
TGTGCCACCGCCCAGGGCGACGAGCAGTACTTC
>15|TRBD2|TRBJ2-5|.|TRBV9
CASSKGGRIGETQYF
TGTGCCAGCAGCAAGGGCGGGAGGATCGGCGAGACCCAGTACTTC
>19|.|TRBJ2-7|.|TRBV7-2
CASSLSPGSSLGTSYEQYF
TGTGCCAGCAGCTTATCCCCAGGGTCCTCTCTGGGGACCTCCTACGAGCAGTACTTC
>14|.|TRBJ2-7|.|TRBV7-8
CASSHRSLTYEQYF
TGTGCCAGCAGCCACCGGTCTCTTACCTACGAGCAGTACTTC
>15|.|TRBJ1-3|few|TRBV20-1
CSALIPGTSGNTIYF
TGCAGTGCTCTAATCCCGGGGACCTCTGGAAACACCATATATTTT
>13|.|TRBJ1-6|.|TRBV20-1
CSGRGSYNSPLHF
TGCAGTGGGAGAGGCTCCTATAATTCACCCCTCCACTTT
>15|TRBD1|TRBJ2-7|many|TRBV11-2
CASSRLRDRLREQYF
TGTGCCAGCAGCCGCCTACGGGACAGGCTGAGGGAGCAGTACTTC
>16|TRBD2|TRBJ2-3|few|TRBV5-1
CASSATTGGSADTQYF
TGCGCCAGCAGCGCCACGACGGGGGGTAGCGCAGATACGCAGTATTTT
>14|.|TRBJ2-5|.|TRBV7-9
CASSHDGEQETQYF
TGTGCCAGCAGCCACGATGGGGAGCAAGAGACCCAGTACTTC
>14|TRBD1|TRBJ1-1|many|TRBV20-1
CSAKTGTGNTEAFF
TGCAGTGCAAAAACCGGGACAGGGAACACTGAAGCTTTCTTT
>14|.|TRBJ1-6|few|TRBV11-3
CASSLVRLGSPLHF
TGTGCCAGCAGCTTAGTCAGGCTGGGATCACCCCTCCACTTT
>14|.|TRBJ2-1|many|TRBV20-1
CSAQGLGTYNEQFF
TGCAGTGCCCAGGGACTCGGAACCTACAATGAGCAGTTCTTC
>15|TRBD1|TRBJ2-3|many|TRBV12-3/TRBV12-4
CATGVQGASTDTQYF
TGTGCCACCGGGGTGCAGGGGGCGTCAACAGATACGCAGTATTTT
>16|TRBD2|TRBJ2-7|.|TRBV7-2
CASSLGPGLASYEQYF
TGTGCCAGCAGCTTAGGCCCGGGACTAGCATCCTACGAGCAGTACTTC
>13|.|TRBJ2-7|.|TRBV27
CASSNSGSREQYF
TGTGCCAGCAGTAACTCCGGGAGTAGGGAGCAGTACTTC
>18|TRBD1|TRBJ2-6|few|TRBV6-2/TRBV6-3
CASSYTGQGSSGANVLTF
TGTGCCAGCAGTTACACGGGACAGGGGAGCTCTGGGGCCAACGTCCTGACTTTC
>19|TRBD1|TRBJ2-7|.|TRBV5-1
CASSPSTMFGTGGSYEQYF
TGCGCCAGCAGCCCGTCAACGATGTTTGGGACAGGGGGCTCCTACGAGCAGTACTTC
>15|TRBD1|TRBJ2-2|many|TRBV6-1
CASSATYDRAGELFF
TGTGCCAGCAGCGCTACTTACGACAGGGCCGGGGAGCTGTTTTTT